The 32 T cell receptor beta chains below all came from one sample that was sequenced in a study of T cell responses to AZD1222 COVID-19 vaccine. Assay used: immunoSEQ multiplex PCR; TCRdb lists only in-frame clones, some missing. In the table there are about 100,000 clones, roughly 90% of which are singletons. The specimen was peripheral blood, collected on day 0 of AZD1222 vaccination. The receptors come from an adult in good health.

J is TRBJ1-5 and V is TRBV7-6; TRBD1 matches 7 bases. Germline values: CDR1 SGHVS, CDR2 FNYEAQ. With 1 base clipped from V and 3 bases from J, the junction kept 6 bases outside the gene matches. This CDR3 comprises 16 residues. In DNA, the CDR3 is TGTGCCAGCAGCTTAGATGTCGGGACAGACAATCAGCCCCAGCATTTT. Protein sequence: CASSLDVGTDNQPQHF. The complete variable domain, with remaining parts taken from reference TRBV7-6 and TRBJ1-5, reads GAGVSQSPRYKVTKRGQDVALRCDPISGHVSLYWYRQALGQGPEFLTYFNYEAQQDKSGLPNDRFSAERPEGSISTLTIQRTEQRDSAMYRCASSLDVGTDNQPQHFGDGTRLSIL.

This clone has only one observation. The chain links TRBV5-1 to TRBJ2-1; D could derive from TRBD1 or TRBD2 (5 bases each). Germline V gene lookup returns CDR1 SGHRS and CDR2 YFSETQ. There are 11 residues in the CDR3. V lost 5 bases and J lost 10, with 10 bases in between. The CDR3 is CASSGRDEQFF. The CDR3 DNA reads as TGCGCCAGCAGTGGACGGGACGAGCAGTTCTTC.

The chain recombines TRBV28 with TRBJ1-2, with D maybe TRBD1 (6 bases). Germline V lookup: CDR1 MDHEN, CDR2 SYDVKM. The CDR3 has 15 residues. Trimming cost V 2 bases and J 6 bases, with 16 bases left between them. The CDR3 here is CASSLHRARDHGYTF. Here the CDR3 DNA reads TGTGCCAGCAGTTTACACAGGGCGAGGGATCATGGCTACACCTTC.

The V call is TRBV4-3, the J call TRBJ2-7; TRBD1 aligns across 7 bases. Germline CDR1 reads LGHNA; CDR2 reads YSLEER. J gave up 2 bases and V 4 bases, and 5 bases lay outside the gene matches. The CDR3 totals 14 residues. The CDR3 protein is CASSLRQGAYEQYF. The CDR3 region has the DNA TGCGCCAGCAGCCTCCGACAGGGAGCCTACGAGCAGTACTTC.

The chain uses TRBV5-6 and TRBJ1-3; no definite D call. Germline CDR1 and CDR2: SGHDT and YYEEEE. Trimming stripped 0 bases from V and 3 bases from J, with 16 bases between. CDR3 length: 17 residues. The DNA of the CDR3 is TGTGCCAGCAGCTTGGGATGGGGAGCTGGTGATGGAAACACCATATATTTT. It is translated as CASSLGWGAGDGNTIYF.

The gene calls are TRBV7-2 and TRBJ2-7; 11 bases map to TRBD2. The CDR3 is made up of 17 amino acids. V was pared by 5 bases and J by 3 bases, with 12 bases of the junction left unmatched. The germline CDR1 and CDR2 sequences are SGHTA and FQGNSA. CDR3 sequence: CASSPQTSGKRLYEQYF. The DNA of the CDR3 is TGTGCCAGCAGCCCCCAGACTAGCGGGAAGCGACTCTACGAGCAGTACTTC.

This clone was detected only a few times. The V call is TRBV28, the J call TRBJ2-3; D not resolved. The CDR3 extends over 13 amino acids. Germline V lookup: CDR1 MDHEN, CDR2 SYDVKM. V was cut by 1 base and J by 5 bases, with 7 bases left in between. CDR3 sequence (DNA): TGTGCCAGCAGTTTATCTCTCGAAGATACGCAGTATTTT. It codes for CASSLSLEDTQYF.

This rearrangement joins TRBV30 to TRBJ2-1; D is ambiguous. V shed 0 bases and J shed 5 bases, with 2 bases lying between them. CDR1 GTSNPN and CDR2 SVGIG come from the germline V gene (reference sequence). This CDR3 comprises 11 residues. DNA for the CDR3: TGTGCCTGGAGTGTAAACAATGAGCAGTTCTTC. Translating gives CAWSVNNEQFF.

The V and J genes are TRBV11-3 and TRBJ1-2; D perhaps matches TRBD1 (5 bases). The CDR3 is made up of 17 amino acids. Germline V CDR1 and CDR2: SGHNT, YENEEA. V was pared by 1 base and J by 0 bases, with 15 bases between. CDR3 nucleotides: TGTGCCAGCAGCTTAGCCACTTATAGGGACTCTAACTATGGCTACACCTTC. Translating gives CASSLATYRDSNYGYTF.

This clone was seen a single time. The chain joins TRBV2 to TRBJ1-4; 12 nucleotides align to TRBD1. Germline CDR1 reads SNHLY; CDR2 reads FYNNEI. Losses at the gene ends were 6 bases for V and 7 bases for J; bases not matched to a gene: 6. The CDR3 is made up of 15 amino acids. The CDR3 protein is CASSGGTGGPEKLFF. The CDR3 DNA reads TGTGCCAGCAGCGGGGGGACAGGGGGCCCTGAAAAACTGTTTTTT.

The CDR3 nucleotides read TGTGCCAGCAGCTTATGGGAGGGGAACACTGAAGCTTTCTTT. Encoded protein: CASSLWEGNTEAFF. This sequence joins TRBV7-8 and TRBJ1-1; D remains ambiguous. Looked up from germline, CDR1 is SGHVS and CDR2 is FQNEAQ. This CDR3 has 14 amino acids. Trimming took 2 bases from V and 1 from J, leaving 8 bases between them.

The chain recombines TRBV10-3 with TRBJ2-2, with TRBD2 as a possible D gene (7 bases). Germline V CDR1 and CDR2: ENHRY, SYGVKD. The V end lost 8 bases, the J end lost 2 bases, and 9 bases lay between the germline ends. This CDR3 has 13 amino acids. The CDR3 DNA sequence: TGTGCCATCGCGGGGGCCAACACCGGGGAGCTGTTTTTT. It specifies CAIAGANTGELFF.

This sequence joins TRBV3-1 (or the pseudogene TRBV3-2) and TRBJ1-5, with D maybe TRBD1 (6 bases). Trimming took 6 bases from V and 4 from J, leaving 13 bases between them. The CDR3 runs to 14 residues. From germline, CDR1 is LGHDT and CDR2 YNNKEL (reference sequence). The CDR3 DNA sequence: TGTGCCAGCAGTCAGGGGTTTGGAAATCAGCCCCAGCATTTT. Translating gives CASSQGFGNQPQHF.

V gene TRBV7-9 combines with J gene TRBJ2-7; no reliable D call. The V end lost 1 base, the J end lost 6 bases, and 16 bases lay between the germline ends. This CDR3 has 15 residues. Per the germline V gene, CDR1 is SEHNR and CDR2 is FQNEAQ (reference sequence). The CDR3 DNA reads TGTGCCAGCAGCTTAGTAGGGCGTACCCTAGGCGAGCAGTACTTC. This sequence encodes CASSLVGRTLGEQYF.

The genes are TRBV4-2 and TRBJ1-1; 8 bases line up with TRBD1. Germline CDR1 is LGHNA and CDR2 is YNFKEQ. The junction had 8 bases not matched to a gene; V was cut back by 4 bases and J by 4 bases. This CDR3 is 15 amino acids long. CDR3 region: CASSPRRTGFTEAFF. Here the CDR3 DNA reads TGTGCCAGCAGCCCGAGGAGGACAGGGTTCACTGAAGCTTTCTTT.

The chain links TRBV5-3 to TRBJ2-7, with 14 bases identical to TRBD2. TRBV5-3 counts as an open reading frame of uncertain function. This CDR3 comprises 16 residues. The ends lost 0 bases at V and 7 bases at J; junction bases unmatched: 6. The CDR3 protein is CARSLGLAGGPEEQYF. In DNA, the CDR3 is TGTGCCAGAAGCTTGGGACTAGCGGGAGGGCCAGAAGAGCAGTACTTC.

This clone was observed a single time. This sequence joins TRBV18 and TRBJ1-5; 8 nucleotides line up with TRBD1. The V gene's germline CDR1 is KGHSH and CDR2 LQKENI. V shed 0 bases and J 5 bases; nucleotides not matched to a gene: 3. The CDR3 is 15 amino acids. CDR3 loop: CASSPPGQVYQPQHF. CDR3 bases: TGTGCCAGCTCACCACCGGGACAGGTTTATCAGCCCCAGCATTTT.

The V gene is TRBV24-1, the J gene TRBJ2-1, with D perhaps matching TRBD2 (5 bases). The V gene lost 5 bases and the J gene lost 2 bases, with 18 bases spanning the gap. Germline assignment: CDR1 KGHDR and CDR2 SFDVKD. This CDR3 is 17 amino acids long. The CDR3 reads CATSAGVGSTAYNEQFF. The CDR3 DNA is TGTGCCACCAGTGCCGGGGTCGGAAGCACAGCCTACAATGAGCAGTTCTTC.

The CDR3 sequence is CASSEGRTSSSGNTIYF. CDR3 sequence (DNA): TGTGCCAGCAGTGAAGGAAGGACGTCGAGCTCTGGAAACACCATATATTTT. The genes are TRBV2 and TRBJ1-3, with D unclear. V was pared by 1 base and J by 0 bases, with 13 bases between. This CDR3 spans 17 amino acids. From germline, CDR1 is SNHLY and CDR2 FYNNEI.

The chain has TRBV19 and TRBJ1-5, with 8 positions matching TRBD1. CDR1 is LNHDA and CDR2 is SQIVND in the germline V gene (reference sequence). V shed 7 bases and J 6 bases; nucleotides not matched to a gene: 20. The CDR3 is 18 residues long. CDR3: CASTDRGLGLTDGQPQHF. Written as DNA, the CDR3 is TGTGCCAGTACTGACAGGGGCCTGGGGTTAACCGATGGTCAGCCCCAGCATTTT.

The chain employs TRBV9 and TRBJ1-2, with 7 positions matching TRBD1. The CDR3 totals 14 residues. V lost 2 bases to trimming and J lost 4 bases; unmatched junction nucleotides: 5. CDR1 and CDR2 from the germline V gene are SGDLS and YYNGEE. CDR3 protein: CASSVPGQPYGYTF. The CDR3 coding sequence is TGTGCCAGCAGCGTGCCGGGACAGCCCTATGGCTACACCTTC.

The J gene is TRBJ2-5, the V gene TRBV7-9, with D uncertain. V lost 7 bases to trimming and J lost 7 bases, with 16 bases between them. There are 13 residues in the CDR3. CDR1 SEHNR and CDR2 FQNEAQ come from the germline V gene (reference sequence). CDR3 sequence reads: CASTSPGVGTQYF. The CDR3 region has the DNA TGTGCCAGCACCTCCCCTGGGGTGGGGACCCAGTACTTC.

The chain is built from TRBV28 and TRBJ1-1; D is possibly TRBD1 (5 bases). The ends were cut back, 3 bases at V and 4 bases at J, with 9 bases in the middle. The CDR3 covers 13 residues. In germline, CDR1 is MDHEN, CDR2 SYDVKM. In DNA, the CDR3 is TGTGCCAGCAGTTTGGGAGGGACCACTGAAGCTTTCTTT. The encoded protein is CASSLGGTTEAFF.

V gene TRBV9 combines with J gene TRBJ1-2; 7 bases are a match to TRBD1. The CDR3 is made up of 15 amino acids. V lost 4 bases, J lost 5 bases, and 11 bases stayed unmatched. CDR1 SGDLS and CDR2 YYNGEE come from the germline V gene. CDR3 amino acids: CASSLPRDSSYGYTF. The CDR3 DNA follows: TGTGCCAGCAGCCTACCCCGGGACAGCTCATATGGCTACACCTTC.

The chain uses TRBV11-3 and TRBJ2-3; TRBD2 matches 7 bases. The CDR3 is 16 amino acids. The trim removed 5 bases at V and 0 bases at J, leaving 8 bases unmatched. The germline V gene encodes CDR1 SGHNT and CDR2 YENEEA. The CDR3 sequence is CASSLRLAPSTDTQYF. In DNA form, the CDR3 reads TGTGCCAGCAGCCTCCGACTAGCCCCCAGCACAGATACGCAGTATTTT.

The chain employs TRBV7-2 and TRBJ1-1; no clear D gene. With 5 bases removed from V and 1 base from J, the gap between germline ends came to 8 bases. The CDR3 covers 13 residues. Germline-derived CDR1 and CDR2 are SGHTA and FQGNSA. CDR3 amino acids: CASSPVQNTEAFF. The CDR3 nucleotides read TGTGCCAGCAGCCCAGTCCAGAACACTGAAGCTTTCTTT.

The gene calls are TRBV7-9 and TRBJ2-5, with unresolved D. Germline V gives CDR1 SEHNR, CDR2 FQNEAQ (reference sequence). The CDR3 length is 14 residues. Trimming left V 4 bases short and J 5 bases short, with 14 bases between. CDR3 protein: CASSSPTGPETQYF. In nucleotides, the CDR3 is TGTGCCAGCAGCTCTCCCACGGGCCCGGAGACCCAGTACTTC.

The chain has TRBV5-1 and TRBJ2-7; D is ambiguous. This CDR3 is 14 amino acids long. Trimming cost V 0 bases and J 0 bases, with 7 bases left between them. Germline lookup yields CDR1 SGHRS and CDR2 YFSETQ. CDR3 in amino acids: CASSLAGNSYEQYF. For the CDR3, the DNA is TGCGCCAGCAGCTTGGCCGGCAACTCCTACGAGCAGTACTTC.

V is TRBV6-5 and J is TRBJ1-2; TRBD1 aligns across 7 bases. This CDR3 comprises 16 residues. Trimming cost V 0 bases and J 2 bases; bases outside gene matches: 6. Germline CDR1 reads MNHEY; CDR2 reads SVGAGI. The CDR3 DNA sequence: TGTGCCAGCAGTTACTCAGCGACAGGGCCGAACTATGGCTACACCTTC. Translating it yields CASSYSATGPNYGYTF.

V is TRBV27 and J is TRBJ2-7; the match to TRBD1 covers 7 bases. V dropped 3 bases and J dropped 2; count of bases not matched to a gene: 10. The CDR3 totals 16 residues. CDR1 and CDR2 (germline): MNHEY, SMNVEV (reference sequence). The CDR3 DNA is TGTGCCAGCAGTTTTAGACAGGGCCGCACTCCCTACGAGCAGTACTTC. Amino acids: CASSFRQGRTPYEQYF.

The chain employs TRBV12-3 or TRBV12-4 and TRBJ1-5; unclear D gene. The CDR3 has 12 residues. Trimming took 6 bases from V and 4 from J, leaving 7 bases between them. CDR3 residues: CASSPGNQPQHF. The CDR3 nucleotides read TGTGCCAGCAGCCCGGGGAATCAGCCCCAGCATTTT.

The chain combines TRBV19 with TRBJ2-1, with 12 bases aligning to TRBD2. With 3 bases clipped from V and 5 bases from J, the junction kept 11 bases outside the gene matches. CDR1 and CDR2 (germline): LNHDA, SQIVND (reference sequence). The CDR3 extends over 18 amino acids. CDR3 sequence reads: CASSMVGLAGGPNNEQFF. Written as DNA, the CDR3 is TGTGCCAGTAGTATGGTTGGTCTAGCGGGAGGGCCGAACAATGAGCAGTTCTTC.